The sample holds a few counts of the clone carrying this TCR beta chain. As handled by the study authors: Nucleated cell number was recorded as an estimate derived from reference gene primer amplification. Sequenced by immunoSEQ multiplex PCR; TCRdb stores in-frame clones only, minus some. That table furnishes V, J and clone size, whereas the DNA furnished D and trimming. Here the sample spans approximately 140,000 clones, roughly nine tenths being singletons. The CDR3 has 15 residues. The junction had 8 bases not matched to a gene; V was cut back by 6 bases and J by 5 bases. CDR1 and CDR2 from the germline V gene are SGHRS and YFSETQ. This sample stems from a study of blood T cell repertoires in COVID-19. Study as a whole: Specimens from acute and convalescent COVID-19 originated in the United States, Italy and Spain.

Material for sequencing was peripheral blood. This receptor was taken from a man in his late teens or twenties with COVID-19, enrolled during active disease. This chain links TRBV5-1 with TRBJ2-5, with 12 bases lining up with TRBD2. The DNA for the CDR3 is TGCGCCAGCAAGGAGACTAGCGGGAGCGGGGAGACCCAGTACTTC. Its protein is CASKETSGSGETQYF.